This T cell receptor (beta chain) was obtained from a study of blood T cell repertoires in COVID-19. V dropped 1 base and J dropped 3; count of bases not matched to a gene: 8. Germline CDR1 and CDR2: LGHNA and YNFKEQ. The CDR3 extends over 16 amino acids. Measured with immunoSEQ multiplex PCR; TCRdb has only the in-frame clones, and not every one. Among about 150,000 clones listed, about nine tenths were seen once. The V call is TRBV4-2, the J call TRBJ1-2; 7 bases agree with TRBD1. The receptor was isolated from a woman aged 70-85 years with acute or convalescent COVID-19. Sequenced material: peripheral blood. The CDR3 sequence: CASSQARDRGYYGYTF. The CDR3 DNA follows: TGTGCCAGCAGCCAAGCTCGGGACAGAGGATACTATGGCTACACCTTC.